Listed below are T cell receptor beta chains from one sample, sequenced in a study of blood T cell repertoires in COVID-19. Clones were sequenced by immunoSEQ multiplex PCR, and TCRdb holds only the in-frame ones, with some missing. The sample carries about 400,000 clones, 88% recorded once. The sample comprised PBMCs or T cells enriched from blood (not recorded which). These receptors all stem from a woman between 40 and 55 years old with acute COVID-19. The CDR3 runs from the conserved cysteine through the conserved F or W. Clone sizes are given selectively: once, few, many, or a class where the clone is expanded.

TRBV12-5	TRBJ1-1	.	CASGFDRRGMNTEAFF
TRBV21-1	TRBJ1-4	few	CASISDQATNEKLFF
TRBV2	TRBJ1-1	.	CASSSSGTGAAFF
TRBV21-1	TRBJ1-5	.	CASSVFGQGNKGSNQPQHF
TRBV15	TRBJ1-1	.	CATSRDRVNTEAFF
TRBV5-1	TRBJ2-7	.	CASSLVLAGGPGYEQYF
TRBV5-6	TRBJ1-3	.	CASSPGQGRDTIYF
TRBV19	TRBJ1-2	.	CASRGHRDNYGYTF
TRBV5-5	TRBJ2-7	once	CASIPPNDRDRTYEQYF
TRBV19	TRBJ2-6	.	CASRGRPGANVLTF
TRBV7-2	TRBJ1-2	.	CASSSVYGYTF
TRBV15	TRBJ2-2	.	CATSRGGRTGELFF
TRBV7-2	TRBJ1-5	.	CASSSRTGVQVSNQPQHF
TRBV2	TRBJ2-7	.	CASSTSGGVSYEQYF
TRBV5-1	TRBJ2-3	.	CASSPLAGADTQYF
TRBV6-5	TRBJ2-5	.	CASSYTEKETQYF
TRBV27	TRBJ1-4	.	CASSLLLGREKLFF
TRBV9	TRBJ2-1	.	CASSGTVTSGAQFF
TRBV4-2	TRBJ2-7	once	CASSQWTGGSSYEQYF
TRBV24-1	TRBJ2-7	.	CATSAPGQGTYEQYF
TRBV7-2	TRBJ2-1	.	CASSLDGGEWYEQFF
TRBV29-1	TRBJ2-7	.	CSVEGPRTGGGEQYF
TRBV7-9	TRBJ1-3	.	CASSLGSENTIYF
TRBV5-1	TRBJ2-7	.	CASSFSGGVYEQYF
TRBV2	TRBJ1-2	.	CASSVLPDQRYGYTF
TRBV28	TRBJ2-5	.	CASSLGTVPETQYF
TRBV7-6	TRBJ1-2	.	CASSGYRDRGIGGYTF
TRBV30	TRBJ1-4	.	CAWSRLTGAHEKLFF
TRBV6-5	TRBJ1-3	.	CASGRSGNTIYF
TRBV14	TRBJ1-3	once	CASSQRWTGSSGNTIYF
TRBV5-5	TRBJ1-1	.	CASSFRTGVSQNTEAFF